One TCR beta chain is described in this entry. J lost 5 bases, V lost 0 bases, and 8 bases had no gene match. CDR3 size: 16 residues. Germline-derived CDR1 and CDR2 are SGDLS and YYNGEE. The data belong to a study of blood T cell repertoires in COVID-19. Method: immunoSEQ multiplex PCR; TCRdb's copy keeps in-frame clones and lacks some. The repertoire holds some 270,000 clones, with around 90% as singletons. The sequencing sample was made of peripheral blood. The rearrangement uses TRBV9 and TRBJ1-2; 9 bases agree with TRBD1. The receptor comes from a man in his forties or fifties with acute or convalescent COVID-19. In DNA, the CDR3 is TGTGCCAGCAGCGTAGATCCCGGGACAGGGTTGTATGGCTACACCTTC. This codes for CASSVDPGTGLYGYTF.